The T cell receptor beta chain under discussion was sequenced for a study of CD8+ T cells in alopecia areata. Broader study findings: Links between baseline CD8+ expansion and response need larger treated cohorts. Although TCR sharing was seen in mice, sharing across patients was less clear, possibly for HLA-related reasons.

This clone was found a few times. What it binds is not known. cDNA prepared by RNA extraction and subsequent reverse transcription served as the template for sequencing. Using immunoSEQ multiplex PCR, the repertoire was profiled, and TCRdb retains in-frame clones only, with some absent. The sample lists roughly 150,000 clones; 45% to 60% were seen once. Treatment specified: oral pan-JAK inhibitor, 5-10 mg twice daily. The CDR3 is 16 residues long. Germline-derived CDR1 and CDR2 are SEHNR and FQNEAQ (reference sequence). V was trimmed by 4 bases and J by 6 bases, leaving 19 bases between them. The chain couples TRBV7-9 to TRBJ1-5, with a possible D match to TRBD1 (6 bases). This sample comprised CD8+ T cells sorted from blood, obtained at week 4, from a patient treated with tofacitinib. This sequence was found in a human donor with alopecia areata. The CDR3 spells CASSSGTLSGTQPQHF. The CDR3 DNA reads as TGTGCCAGCAGCTCTGGGACACTTTCTGGTACTCAGCCCCAGCATTTT.